This TCR beta chain originates from a study of identical twins. Study-wide findings and caveats: Memory repertoires lacked the insertion deficit that abundant cord blood beta clonotypes showed. For monozygotic twins, models underestimated out-of-frame TCR alpha sharing. Surplus twin overlap in beta out-of-frame sequences was less pronounced.

TCRdb re-called the 5' RACE reads with MiXCR, one entry per CDR3 protein. The data show approximately 670,000 distinct CDR3 sequences, around 6% seen once. This clonotype came up many times. Its antigen is as yet unknown. Germline V CDR1 and CDR2: SEHNR, FQNEAQ (reference sequence). Trimming took off 1 base at V and 6 bases at J, with 12 bases between the two ends. The CDR3 runs to 14 residues. This clonotype was obtained from a man younger than 35 in good health. This chain uses TRBV7-9 with TRBJ1-2, with no clear D. The sample was naive T cells sorted from blood. CDR3 residues: CASSLVGRDNGYTF. The CDR3 nucleotides read TGTGCCAGCAGCTTAGTCGGTAGGGATAATGGCTACACCTTC.